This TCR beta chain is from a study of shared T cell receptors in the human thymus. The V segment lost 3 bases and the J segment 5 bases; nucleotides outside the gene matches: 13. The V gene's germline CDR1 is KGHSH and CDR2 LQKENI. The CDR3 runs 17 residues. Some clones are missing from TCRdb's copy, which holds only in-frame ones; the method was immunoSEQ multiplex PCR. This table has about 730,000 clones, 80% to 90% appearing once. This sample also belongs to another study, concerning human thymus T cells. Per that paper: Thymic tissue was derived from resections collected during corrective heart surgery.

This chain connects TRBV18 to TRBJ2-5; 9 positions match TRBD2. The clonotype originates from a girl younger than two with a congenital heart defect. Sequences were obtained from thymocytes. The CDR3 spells CASSPYRAGGITETQYF. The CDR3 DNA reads TGTGCCAGCTCACCCTACAGAGCGGGGGGTATAACCGAGACCCAGTACTTC.